This T cell receptor beta chain was captured by sequencing in a study of T cell repertoires in cytomegalovirus infection. Whole-study context: HLA-B-restricted CMV epitopes that are well studied were used alongside recently identified HLA-C-restricted ones. Evidence of both CMV infection and a matching HLA type came from public TCR beta signatures. The study, taken as a whole, reports: The study found HLA-C-restricted CMV-specific TCR beta clonotypes dominating the ex vivo response. People with CMV and the relevant HLA were identified by cumulative public TCR beta family frequency.

A note on this clonotype: The antigen remains unidentified.

MiXCR, run by TCRdb on the reads, gives a single entry per CDR3 protein. The sample carries under 95,000 distinct CDR3 sequences, more than 40% recorded once. V trimming: 4 bases; J trimming: 2 bases; junction bases outside the gene matches: 7. Per germline, CDR1 MNHEY and CDR2 SVGAGI. The CDR3 is 16 residues long. The sequence came from a human donor in good health (CMV status not recorded). Some clones in this sample may be carry-over from other donors' samples. The source was CD8+ T cells from cultured PBMCs, collected from culture after CMV antigen stimulation. This rearrangement joins TRBV6-5 to TRBJ1-3, with 8 bases that match TRBD1. CDR3 bases: TGTGCCAGCAGTTTCAGCTCGACAGGGGCTGGAAACACCATATATTTT. This codes for CASSFSSTGAGNTIYF.